This T cell receptor (beta chain) is from a study of a mutant IDH1 vaccine in newly diagnosed glioma. Concerning this clone: Its antigen is unidentified.

Only in-frame clones appear in the TCRdb table, and some are missing; sequencing was by immunoSEQ multiplex PCR. This repertoire shows tens of thousands of clones, 70% to 85% found once; its top ten account for approximately 19%. As to time point: week 47, end of study. Topical imiquimod was applied with each vaccine dose, which held 300 ug of mutant IDH1 20-mer peptide. The germline V gene encodes CDR1 LGHNA and CDR2 YSLEER. This CDR3 is 15 amino acids long. The V and J ends lost 2 bases and 1 base respectively, with 12 bases between them. This sequence originates from a man younger than 30 with glioma. Some clones in this sample may be carry-over from other donors' samples. The starting material was PBMCs, obtained from a glioma patient whose treatment included an IDH1 peptide vaccine. The rearrangement joins TRBV4-3 to TRBJ2-7, with a weak D call TRBD2 (6 bases). The CDR3 sequence: CASSQMEGRSYEQYF. The CDR3, as DNA: TGCGCCAGCAGCCAAATGGAGGGAAGGTCCTACGAGCAGTACTTC.